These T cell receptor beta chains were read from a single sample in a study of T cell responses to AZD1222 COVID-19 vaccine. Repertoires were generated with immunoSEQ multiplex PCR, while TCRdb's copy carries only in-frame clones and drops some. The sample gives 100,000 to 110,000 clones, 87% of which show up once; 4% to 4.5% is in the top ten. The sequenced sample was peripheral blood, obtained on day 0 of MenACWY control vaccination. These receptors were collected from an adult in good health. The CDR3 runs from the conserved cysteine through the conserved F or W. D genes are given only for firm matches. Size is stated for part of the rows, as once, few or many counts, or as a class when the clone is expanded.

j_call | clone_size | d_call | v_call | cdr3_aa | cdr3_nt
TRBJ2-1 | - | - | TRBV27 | CASGVQGSYNEQFF | TGTGCCAGCGGGGTACAGGGTTCCTACAATGAGCAGTTCTTC
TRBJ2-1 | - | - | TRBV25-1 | CASSEPLGSYNEQFF | TGTGCCAGCAGTGAACCTCTTGGCTCCTACAATGAGCAGTTCTTC
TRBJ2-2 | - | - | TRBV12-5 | CASGLVPSGELFF | TGTGCTAGTGGTTTGGTACCATCCGGGGAGCTGTTTTTT
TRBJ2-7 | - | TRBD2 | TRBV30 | CAWGRGSGGTYEQYF | TGTGCCTGGGGCAGGGGTAGCGGGGGGACCTACGAGCAGTACTTC
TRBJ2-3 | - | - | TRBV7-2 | CASSLVQNTDTQYF | TGTGCCAGCAGCTTAGTCCAGAACACAGATACGCAGTATTTT
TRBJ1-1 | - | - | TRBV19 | CASSRRTTEAFF | TGTGCCAGTAGTCGTAGGACCACTGAAGCTTTCTTT
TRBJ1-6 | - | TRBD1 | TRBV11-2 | CASSSLRGARDSPLHF | TGTGCCAGCAGCTCCCTCAGGGGGGCACGGGATTCACCCCTCCACTTT
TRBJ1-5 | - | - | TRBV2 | CASSEEVANSGQPQHF | TGTGCCAGCAGTGAAGAGGTAGCAAACAGCGGTCAGCCCCAGCATTTT
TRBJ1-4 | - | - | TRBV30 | CAWSVPGEGTNEKLFF | TGTGCCTGGAGTGTACCTGGGGAAGGGACTAATGAAAAACTGTTTTTT
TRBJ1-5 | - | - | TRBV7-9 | CASSLSNQPQHF | TGTGCCAGCAGCTTGAGCAATCAGCCCCAGCATTTT
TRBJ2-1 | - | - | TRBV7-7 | CASSLEGLIGEQFF | TGTGCTAGCAGCTTAGAAGGCCTCATAGGTGAGCAGTTCTTC
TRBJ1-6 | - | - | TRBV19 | CATQGSSYNSPLHF | TGTGCGACTCAGGGGAGCTCCTATAATTCACCCCTCCACTTT
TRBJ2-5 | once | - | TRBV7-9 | CASSRGGHQETQYF | TGTGCCAGCAGCAGAGGGGGACACCAAGAGACCCAGTACTTC
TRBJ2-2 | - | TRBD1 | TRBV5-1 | CASSLAQGSGELFF | TGCGCCAGCAGCTTGGCACAGGGGTCCGGGGAGCTGTTTTTT
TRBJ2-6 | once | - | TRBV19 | CASEVTGANVLTF | TGTGCCAGTGAGGTAACTGGGGCCAACGTCCTGACTTTC
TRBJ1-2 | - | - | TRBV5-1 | CASSPDSDYGYTF | TGCGCCAGCAGTCCCGACAGTGACTATGGCTACACCTTC
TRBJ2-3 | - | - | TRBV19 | CASSIGRVGADTQYF | TGTGCCAGTAGTATAGGGAGGGTGGGCGCAGATACGCAGTATTTT
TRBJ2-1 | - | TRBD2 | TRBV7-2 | CASSLAGLAGGLEQFF | TGTGCCAGCAGCTTAGCAGGACTAGCGGGAGGGCTTGAGCAGTTCTTC
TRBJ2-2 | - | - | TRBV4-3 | CASSQDSDLTIGELFF | TGCGCCAGCAGCCAAGACTCGGACTTGACGATCGGGGAGCTGTTTTTT
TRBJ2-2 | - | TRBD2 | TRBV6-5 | CATREAGTGELFF | TGTGCCACGCGGGAGGCGGGCACCGGGGAGCTGTTTTTT
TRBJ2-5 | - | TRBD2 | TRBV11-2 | CASSSGKGWTSGSETQYF | TGTGCCAGCAGCTCTGGGAAGGGATGGACTAGCGGGAGCGAGACCCAGTACTTC
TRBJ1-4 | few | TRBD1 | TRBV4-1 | CASSRSGTGYEKLFF | TGCGCCAGCAGCCGGTCCGGGACAGGGTACGAAAAACTGTTTTTT
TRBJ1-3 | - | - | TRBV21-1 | CASYRGPGLLYILVGNTIYF | TGTGCCAGCTATCGGGGACCGGGACTCCTATATATCCTCGTTGGAAACACCATATATTTT
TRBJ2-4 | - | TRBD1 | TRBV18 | CASSPLIGPTGTGPAKNIQYF | TGTGCCAGCTCACCTCTCATTGGTCCCACAGGGACAGGTCCAGCCAAAAACATTCAGTACTTC
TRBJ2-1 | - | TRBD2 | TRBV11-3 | CASSPQGGGASSEQFF | TGTGCCAGCAGCCCTCAGGGCGGGGGGGCTTCGAGTGAGCAGTTCTTC
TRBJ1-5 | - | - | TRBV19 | CASSNEGSNQPQHF | TGTGCCAGTAGTAATGAGGGTAGCAATCAGCCCCAGCATTTT
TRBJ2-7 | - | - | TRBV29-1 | CSAGHPYEQYF | TGCAGCGCTGGACACCCCTACGAGCAGTACTTC